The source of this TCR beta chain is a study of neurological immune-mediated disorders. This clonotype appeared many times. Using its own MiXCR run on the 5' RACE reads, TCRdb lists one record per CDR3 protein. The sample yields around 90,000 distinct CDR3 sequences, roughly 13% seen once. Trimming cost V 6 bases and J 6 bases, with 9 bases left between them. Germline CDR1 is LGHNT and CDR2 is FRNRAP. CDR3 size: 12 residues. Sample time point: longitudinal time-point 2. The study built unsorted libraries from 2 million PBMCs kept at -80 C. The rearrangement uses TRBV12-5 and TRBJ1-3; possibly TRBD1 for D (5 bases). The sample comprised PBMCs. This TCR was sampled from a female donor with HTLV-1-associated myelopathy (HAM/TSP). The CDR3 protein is CASGRDENTIYF. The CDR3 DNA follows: TGTGCTAGTGGCAGGGACGAAAACACCATATATTTT.